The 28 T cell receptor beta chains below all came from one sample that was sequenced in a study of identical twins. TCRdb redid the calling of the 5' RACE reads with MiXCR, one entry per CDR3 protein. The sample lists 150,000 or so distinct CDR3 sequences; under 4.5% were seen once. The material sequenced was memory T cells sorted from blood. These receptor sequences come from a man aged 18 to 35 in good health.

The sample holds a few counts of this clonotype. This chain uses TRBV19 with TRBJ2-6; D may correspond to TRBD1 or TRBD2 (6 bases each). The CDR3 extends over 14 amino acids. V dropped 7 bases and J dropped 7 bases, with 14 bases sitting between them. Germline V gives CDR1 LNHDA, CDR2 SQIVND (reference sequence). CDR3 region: CASNGGSIANVLTF. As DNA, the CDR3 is TGTGCCAGTAACGGGGGCTCCATAGCCAACGTCCTGACTTTC. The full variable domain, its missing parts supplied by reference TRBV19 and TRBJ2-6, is DGGITQSPKYLFRKEGQNVTLSCEQNLNHDAMYWYRQDPGQGLRLIYYSQIVNDFQKGDIAEGYSVSREKKESFPLTVTSAQKNPTAFYLCASNGGSIANVLTFGAGSRLTVL.

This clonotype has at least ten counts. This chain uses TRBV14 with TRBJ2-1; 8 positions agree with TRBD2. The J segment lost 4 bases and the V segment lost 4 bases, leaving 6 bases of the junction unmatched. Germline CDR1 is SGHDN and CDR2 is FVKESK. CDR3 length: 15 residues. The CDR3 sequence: CASSLTSGIYNEQFF. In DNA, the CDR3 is TGTGCCAGCAGCCTTACTAGCGGCATTTACAATGAGCAGTTCTTC. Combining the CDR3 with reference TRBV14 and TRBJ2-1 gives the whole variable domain EAGVTQFPSHSVIEKGQTVTLRCDPISGHDNLYWYRRVMGKEIKFLLHFVKESKQDESGMPNNRFLAERTGGTYSTLKVQPAELEDSGVYFCASSLTSGIYNEQFFGPGTRLTVL.

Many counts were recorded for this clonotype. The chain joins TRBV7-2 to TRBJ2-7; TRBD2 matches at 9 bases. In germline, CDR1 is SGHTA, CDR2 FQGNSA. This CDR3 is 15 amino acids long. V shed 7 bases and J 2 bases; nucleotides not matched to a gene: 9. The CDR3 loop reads CASNPIAGVPYEQYF. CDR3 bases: TGTGCCAGCAACCCAATAGCGGGAGTCCCCTACGAGCAGTACTTC.

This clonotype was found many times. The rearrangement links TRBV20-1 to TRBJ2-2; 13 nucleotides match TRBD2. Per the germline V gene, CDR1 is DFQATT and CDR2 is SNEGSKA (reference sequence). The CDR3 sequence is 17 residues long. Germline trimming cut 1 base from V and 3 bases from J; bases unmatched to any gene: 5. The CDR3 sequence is CSARVPGLAGYTGELFF. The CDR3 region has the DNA TGCAGTGCTAGAGTTCCGGGACTAGCGGGGTACACCGGGGAGCTGTTTTTT.

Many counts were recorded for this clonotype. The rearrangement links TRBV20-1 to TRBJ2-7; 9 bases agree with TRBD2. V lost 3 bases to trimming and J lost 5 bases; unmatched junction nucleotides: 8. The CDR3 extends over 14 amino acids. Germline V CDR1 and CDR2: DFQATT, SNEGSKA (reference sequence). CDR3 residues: CSASLPAGGHEQYF. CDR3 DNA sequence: TGCAGTGCTAGTCTACCAGCGGGAGGACACGAGCAGTACTTC.

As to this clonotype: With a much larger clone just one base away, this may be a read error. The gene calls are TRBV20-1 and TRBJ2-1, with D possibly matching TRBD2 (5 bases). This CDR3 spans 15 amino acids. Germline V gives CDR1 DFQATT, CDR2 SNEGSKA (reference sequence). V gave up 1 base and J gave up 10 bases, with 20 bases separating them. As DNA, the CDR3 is TGCAGTGCTAGAGGTTATCTAGTGGGAGAAGGAGAGCAGTTCTTC. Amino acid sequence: CSARGYLVGEGEQFF.

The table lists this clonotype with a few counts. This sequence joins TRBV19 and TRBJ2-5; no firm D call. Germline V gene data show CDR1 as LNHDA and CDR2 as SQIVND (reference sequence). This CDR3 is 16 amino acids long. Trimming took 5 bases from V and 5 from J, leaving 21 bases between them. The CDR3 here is CASSFQRVSTRETQYF. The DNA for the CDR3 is TGTGCCAGTAGTTTCCAACGGGTCTCAACAAGGGAGACCCAGTACTTC.

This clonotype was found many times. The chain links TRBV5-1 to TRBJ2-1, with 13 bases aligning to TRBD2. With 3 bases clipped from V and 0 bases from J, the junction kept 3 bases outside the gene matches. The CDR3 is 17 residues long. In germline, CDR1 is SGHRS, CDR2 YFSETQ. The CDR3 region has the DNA TGCGCCAGCAGCTGGACTAGCGGGAGTAACTCCTACAATGAGCAGTTCTTC. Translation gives CASSWTSGSNSYNEQFF.

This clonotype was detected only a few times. CDR3 coding DNA: TGTGCCAGTAGTATTAAGGGGAGCAATCAGCCCCAGCATTTT. This gives the protein CASSIKGSNQPQHF. J is TRBJ1-5 and V is TRBV19; tentatively, D is TRBD1 (5 bases). The CDR3 contains 14 residues. Trimming pared 3 bases from V and 1 base from J, leaving 7 bases between. Per germline, CDR1 LNHDA and CDR2 SQIVND (reference sequence). Complete variable domain (other parts from reference TRBV19 and TRBJ1-5): DGGITQSPKYLFRKEGQNVTLSCEQNLNHDAMYWYRQDPGQGLRLIYYSQIVNDFQKGDIAEGYSVSREKKESFPLTVTSAQKNPTAFYLCASSIKGSNQPQHFGDGTRLSIL.

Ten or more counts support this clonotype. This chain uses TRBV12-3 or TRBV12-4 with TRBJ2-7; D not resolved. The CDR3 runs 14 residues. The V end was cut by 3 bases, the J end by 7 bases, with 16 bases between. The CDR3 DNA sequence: TGTGCCAGCAGTTTGGCCCGGGTTAAAGGGGAGCAGTACTTC. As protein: CASSLARVKGEQYF.

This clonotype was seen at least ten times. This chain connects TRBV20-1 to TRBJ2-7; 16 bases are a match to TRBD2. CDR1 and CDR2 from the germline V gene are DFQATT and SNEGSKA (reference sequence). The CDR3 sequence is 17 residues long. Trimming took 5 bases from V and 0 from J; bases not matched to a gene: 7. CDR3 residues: CSAFAGTSGRASYEQYF. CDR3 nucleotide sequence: TGCAGTGCTTTCGCCGGGACTAGCGGGAGGGCCTCCTACGAGCAGTACTTC.

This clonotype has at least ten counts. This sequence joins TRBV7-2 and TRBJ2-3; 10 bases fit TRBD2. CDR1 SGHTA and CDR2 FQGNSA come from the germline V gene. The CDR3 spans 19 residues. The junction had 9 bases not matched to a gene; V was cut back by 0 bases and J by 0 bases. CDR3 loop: CASSLAAIAGGPSTDTQYF. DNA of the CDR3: TGTGCCAGCAGCTTAGCTGCAATAGCGGGAGGTCCTAGCACAGATACGCAGTATTTT.

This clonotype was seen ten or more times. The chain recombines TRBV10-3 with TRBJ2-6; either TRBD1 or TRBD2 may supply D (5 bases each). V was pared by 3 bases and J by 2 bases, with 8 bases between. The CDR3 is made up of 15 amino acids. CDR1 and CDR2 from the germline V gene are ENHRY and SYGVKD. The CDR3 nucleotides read TGTGCCATCAGTGATTTGGGGGCTGGGGCCAACGTCCTGACTTTC. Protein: CAISDLGAGANVLTF.

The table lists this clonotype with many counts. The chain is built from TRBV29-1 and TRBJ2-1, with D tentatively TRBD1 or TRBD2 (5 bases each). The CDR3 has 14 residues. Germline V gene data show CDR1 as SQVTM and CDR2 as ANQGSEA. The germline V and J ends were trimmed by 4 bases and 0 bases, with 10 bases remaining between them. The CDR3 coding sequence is TGCAGCGTTGGGCTCGGGACCTCCTACAATGAGCAGTTCTTC. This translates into CSVGLGTSYNEQFF.

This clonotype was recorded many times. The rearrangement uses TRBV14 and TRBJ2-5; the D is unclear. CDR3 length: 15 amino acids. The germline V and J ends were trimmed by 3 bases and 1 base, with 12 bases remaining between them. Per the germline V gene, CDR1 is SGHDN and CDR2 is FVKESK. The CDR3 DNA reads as TGTGCCAGCAGCCAGCTAATGACGGGCCAAGAGACCCAGTACTTC. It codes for CASSQLMTGQETQYF.

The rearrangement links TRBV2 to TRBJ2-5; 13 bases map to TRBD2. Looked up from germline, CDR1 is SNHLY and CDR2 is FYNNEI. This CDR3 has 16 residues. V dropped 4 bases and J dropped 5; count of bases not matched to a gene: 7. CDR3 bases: TGTGCCAGCAGTGTACTAGCGGGAGGGCCGGGTGAGACCCAGTACTTC. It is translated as CASSVLAGGPGETQYF.

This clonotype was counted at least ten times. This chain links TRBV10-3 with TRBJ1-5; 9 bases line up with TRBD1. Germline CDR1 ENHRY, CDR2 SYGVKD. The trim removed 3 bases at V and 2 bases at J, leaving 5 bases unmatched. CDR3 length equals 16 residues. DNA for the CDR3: TGTGCCATCAGTGAACAGGGGGCTGGAGGCAATCAGCCCCAGCATTTT. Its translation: CAISEQGAGGNQPQHF.

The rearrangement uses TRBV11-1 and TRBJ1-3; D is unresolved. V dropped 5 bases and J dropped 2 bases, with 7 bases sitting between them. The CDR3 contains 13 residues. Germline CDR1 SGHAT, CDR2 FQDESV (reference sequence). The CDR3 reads CASSPNPGNTIYF. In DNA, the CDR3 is TGTGCCAGCAGCCCAAACCCTGGAAACACCATATATTTT.

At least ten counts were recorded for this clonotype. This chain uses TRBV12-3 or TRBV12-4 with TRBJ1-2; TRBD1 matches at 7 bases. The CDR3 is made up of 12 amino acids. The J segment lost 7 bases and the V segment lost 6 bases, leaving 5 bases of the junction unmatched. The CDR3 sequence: CASSQTGSGYTF. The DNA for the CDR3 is TGTGCCAGCAGCCAGACAGGGAGTGGCTACACCTTC.

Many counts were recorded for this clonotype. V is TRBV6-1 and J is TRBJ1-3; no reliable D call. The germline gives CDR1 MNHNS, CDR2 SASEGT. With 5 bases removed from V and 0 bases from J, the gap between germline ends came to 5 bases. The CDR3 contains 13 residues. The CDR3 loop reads CASSPSSGNTIYF. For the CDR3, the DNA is TGTGCCAGCAGTCCCAGCTCTGGAAACACCATATATTTT.

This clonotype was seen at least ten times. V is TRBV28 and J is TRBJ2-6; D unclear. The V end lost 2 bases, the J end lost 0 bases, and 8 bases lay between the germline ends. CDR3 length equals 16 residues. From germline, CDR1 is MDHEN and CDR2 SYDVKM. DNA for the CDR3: TGTGCCAGCAGTTTACAGAGTTTCTCTGGGGCCAACGTCCTGACTTTC. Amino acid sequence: CASSLQSFSGANVLTF.

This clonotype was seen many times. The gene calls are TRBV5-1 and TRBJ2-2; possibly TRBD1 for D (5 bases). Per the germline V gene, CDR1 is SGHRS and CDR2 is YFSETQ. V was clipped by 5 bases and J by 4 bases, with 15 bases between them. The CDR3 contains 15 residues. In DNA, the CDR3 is TGCGCCAGCAGTTCAGGGTCGGTCGGCACCGGGGAGCTGTTTTTT. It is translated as CASSSGSVGTGELFF.

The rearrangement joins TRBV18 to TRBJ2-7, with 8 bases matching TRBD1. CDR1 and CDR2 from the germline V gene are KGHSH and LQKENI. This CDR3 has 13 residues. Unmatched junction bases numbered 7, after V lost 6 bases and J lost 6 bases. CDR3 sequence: CASSLDRGSEQYF. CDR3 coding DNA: TGTGCCAGCTCCCTCGACAGGGGAAGCGAGCAGTACTTC.

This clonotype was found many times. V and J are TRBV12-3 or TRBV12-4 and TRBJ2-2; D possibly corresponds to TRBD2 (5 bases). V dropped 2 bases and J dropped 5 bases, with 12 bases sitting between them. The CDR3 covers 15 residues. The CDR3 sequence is CASSLRGSGTGELFF. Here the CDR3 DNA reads TGTGCCAGCAGTTTACGAGGGAGTGGTACCGGGGAGCTGTTTTTT.

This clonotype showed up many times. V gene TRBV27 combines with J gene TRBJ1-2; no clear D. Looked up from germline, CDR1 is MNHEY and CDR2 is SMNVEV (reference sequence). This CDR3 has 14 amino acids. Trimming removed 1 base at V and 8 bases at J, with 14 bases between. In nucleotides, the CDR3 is TGTGCCAGCAGTTTATGGGGTAACACGGAAGGCTACACCTTC. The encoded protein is CASSLWGNTEGYTF.

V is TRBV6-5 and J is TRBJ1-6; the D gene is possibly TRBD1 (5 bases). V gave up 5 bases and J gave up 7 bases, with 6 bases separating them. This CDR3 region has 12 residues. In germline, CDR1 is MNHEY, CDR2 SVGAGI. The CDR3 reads CASSQGNSPLHF. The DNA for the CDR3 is TGTGCCAGCAGTCAGGGAAATTCACCCCTCCACTTT.

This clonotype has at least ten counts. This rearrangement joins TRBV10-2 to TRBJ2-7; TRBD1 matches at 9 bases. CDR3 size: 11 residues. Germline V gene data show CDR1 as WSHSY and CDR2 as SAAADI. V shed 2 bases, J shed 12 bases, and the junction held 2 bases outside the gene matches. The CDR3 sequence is CASSEDRGTYF. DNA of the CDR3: TGCGCCAGCAGTGAGGACAGGGGGACGTACTTC.

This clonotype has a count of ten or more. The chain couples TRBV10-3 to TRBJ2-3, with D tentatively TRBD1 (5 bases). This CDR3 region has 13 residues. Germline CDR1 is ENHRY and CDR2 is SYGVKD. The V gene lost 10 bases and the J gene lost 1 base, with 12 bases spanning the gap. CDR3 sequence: CASLGVGTDTQYF. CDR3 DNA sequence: TGTGCCAGCCTAGGGGTCGGCACAGATACGCAGTATTTT.